A selection of T cell receptor beta chains follows, all from one sample in a study of shared clonotypes between healthy human individuals. Produced via immunoSEQ multiplex PCR; TCRdb's table is partial and in-frame only. The sample shows more than 2 million clones, approximately 95% of them seen only once. Sequences were obtained from naive CD8+ T cells sorted from blood. These receptors were collected from a man between 18 and 29 years old in good health. Each CDR3 is given with its conserved first and last residue. D genes are given only for firm matches. Clone size is stated in some rows and not others, as once, few, many or a class when expanded.

>once|.|TRBJ2-7|TRBV11-2
TGTGCCAGCAGCTTCCTAACAGGGATCGACGAGCAGTACTTC
CASSFLTGIDEQYF
>.|.|TRBJ2-3|TRBV4-1
TGCGCCAGCAGCCAAGAATGGCGGGTCACAGATACGCAGTATTTT
CASSQEWRVTDTQYF
>.|.|TRBJ1-4|TRBV30
TGTGCCTGGAGTAGTAGGGGAGCAAATGAAAAACTGTTTTTT
CAWSSRGANEKLFF
>.|.|TRBJ2-1|TRBV5-8
TGTGCCAGCAGCTCCGGACGGGCCTACAATGAGCAGTTCTTC
CASSSGRAYNEQFF
>.|.|TRBJ1-1|TRBV27
TGTGCCAGCTCCGAGAAGGGGGCTTTCTTT
CASSEKGAFF
>.|TRBD1|TRBJ1-2|TRBV27
TGTGCCAGCAGTTTACGGCGGGACAGGGGCCCGAGGTATGGCTACACCTTC
CASSLRRDRGPRYGYTF
>.|TRBD1|TRBJ2-3|TRBV18
TGTGCCAGCTCACCAGACAGGGAACGAGATACGCAGTATTTT
CASSPDRERDTQYF
>.|.|TRBJ1-2|TRBV2
TGTGCCAGCAGTGGGACGGCCCAAAGATCGTATGGCTACACCTTC
CASSGTAQRSYGYTF
>once|TRBD2|TRBJ2-1|TRBV29-1
TGCAGCGTTGCGGGAGGGAATGAGCAGTTCTTC
CSVAGGNEQFF
>.|TRBD1|TRBJ2-7|TRBV7-8
TGTGCCAGCAGCTTTGCAGGGGGCCGCTACGAGCAGTACTTC
CASSFAGGRYEQYF
>.|TRBD1|TRBJ2-1|TRBV7-2
TGTGCCAGCAGCCCAAGGGGACAGGGCTACAATGAGCAGTTCTTC
CASSPRGQGYNEQFF
>.|.|TRBJ1-2|TRBV5-4
TGTGCCAGCTTTTCTTCGGGGATCAGGTCCTTC
CASFSSGIRSF
>once|.|TRBJ1-2|TRBV7-9
TGTGCCAGCAGCCAACTCGGAGACTACGCAGGCTACACCTTC
CASSQLGDYAGYTF
>once|.|TRBJ2-3|TRBV6-1
TGTGCCAGCAGTGAATGGGCGGGGGCATCCACAGATACGCAGTATTTT
CASSEWAGASTDTQYF
>.|.|TRBJ2-7|TRBV6-5
TGTGCCAGCAGTTACTCGAAGCAGGGGTCAACCTACGAGCAGTACTTC
CASSYSKQGSTYEQYF
>.|TRBD1|TRBJ2-7|TRBV6-6
TGTGCCAGCAGTTACGACAGGGGGACCGTATACGAGCAGTACTTC
CASSYDRGTVYEQYF
>.|TRBD2|TRBJ2-1|TRBV2
TGTGCCAGCCGGGGGGGCGGCTCATACAATGAGCAGTTCTTC
CASRGGGSYNEQFF
>.|.|TRBJ1-5|TRBV5-6
TGTGCCAGCAGCTTTCCAGGGGACCATCAGCCCCAGCATTTT
CASSFPGDHQPQHF
>once|.|TRBJ1-1|TRBV7-9
TGTGCCAGCAGCTTAAGTAGTGAAGCTTTCTTT
CASSLSSEAFF
>.|TRBD1|TRBJ1-5|TRBV5-6
TGTGCCAGCAGCTTTGCCGGGACAGCGACTCAGCCCCAGCATTTT
CASSFAGTATQPQHF
>.|.|TRBJ2-3|TRBV30
TGTGCCTGGAGTGTCAGCGGACCCACAGATACGCAGTATTTT
CAWSVSGPTDTQYF
>.|TRBD1|TRBJ2-5|TRBV7-9
TGTGCCAGCAGCTTGTTCCAGGGGGCTGACGAGACCCAGTACTTC
CASSLFQGADETQYF
>.|TRBD2|TRBJ2-1|TRBV7-9
TGTGCCAGCAGCTCCGTATCGACTAGCCCTAGTTTAGATGAGCAGTTCTTC
CASSSVSTSPSLDEQFF
>once|TRBD2|TRBJ2-3|TRBV27
TGTGCCAGCAGTTATGGCGGGGGGGCAACAGATACGCAGTATTTT
CASSYGGGATDTQYF
>.|TRBD1|TRBJ2-7|TRBV18
TGTGCCAGCTCCCACCGGGACAGGTCCTACGAGCAGTACTTC
CASSHRDRSYEQYF
>.|.|TRBJ1-1|TRBV4-3
TGCGCCAGCAGCCAAGATTCCGACACTGAAGCTTTCTTT
CASSQDSDTEAFF
>.|.|TRBJ2-7|TRBV28
TGTGCCAGCAGTTTGGTGGGACAATCCCACGAGCAGTACTTC
CASSLVGQSHEQYF
>.|TRBD1|TRBJ2-1|TRBV13
TGTGCCAGCAGCTTAGAGGGACAGGCTTACAATGAGCAGTTCTTC
CASSLEGQAYNEQFF
>.|TRBD1|TRBJ2-1|TRBV7-6
TGTGCCAGCAGCCAAAGGACAGGGTACAATGAGCAGTTCTTC
CASSQRTGYNEQFF
>.|TRBD2|TRBJ2-3|TRBV7-9
TGTGCCAGCAGCTTGAGTACTAGCGGGAGGGCCGGCACAGATACGCAGTATTTT
CASSLSTSGRAGTDTQYF
>.|TRBD1|TRBJ1-2|TRBV6-5
TGTGCCAGCAGTTTCGGACAGGGAGGCTATGGCTACACCTTC
CASSFGQGGYGYTF